The rows below give T cell receptor beta chains drawn from one sample of a study of human T cells and chemical hapten exposure. MiXCR was run by TCRdb on the RACE reads, yielding one entry per CDR3 protein. The repertoire has approximately 90,000 distinct CDR3 sequences, approximately 9.7% of them found once; the top ten carry around 3%. The sequenced material came from whole blood. The receptors come from a female donor in good health. Some clones in this sample may be carry-over from other donors' samples. Both conserved end residues are trimmed from each CDR3. D genes are given only for firm matches.

d_call: -
j_call: TRBJ1-1
v_call: TRBV6-5
cdr3_aa: ASTPGGTEAF

d_call: TRBD1
j_call: TRBJ1-6
v_call: TRBV28
cdr3_aa: ASSLGGQGASPLH

d_call: TRBD1
j_call: TRBJ2-2
v_call: TRBV28
cdr3_aa: ASSLSGTGESGELF

d_call: TRBD2
j_call: TRBJ2-6
v_call: TRBV20-1
cdr3_aa: SAKERTSGSSGANVLT

d_call: -
j_call: TRBJ2-1
v_call: TRBV28
cdr3_aa: ASSLAGTIHEQF

d_call: -
j_call: TRBJ2-7
v_call: TRBV9
cdr3_aa: ASSVGVGGATTYEQY

d_call: -
j_call: TRBJ2-5
v_call: TRBV7-2
cdr3_aa: ASSFGPTAETQY

d_call: TRBD1
j_call: TRBJ1-2
v_call: TRBV7-9
cdr3_aa: ASSFERTGEFYGYT

d_call: TRBD2
j_call: TRBJ2-7
v_call: TRBV20-1
cdr3_aa: SAFHGLDASSYEQY

d_call: -
j_call: TRBJ2-1
v_call: TRBV20-1
cdr3_aa: SALFLGEWNNEQF

d_call: -
j_call: TRBJ2-6
v_call: TRBV28
cdr3_aa: ASEGNSGANVLT

d_call: TRBD1
j_call: TRBJ1-4
v_call: TRBV6-1
cdr3_aa: ASRGGGARANEKLF

d_call: -
j_call: TRBJ2-7
v_call: TRBV11-2
cdr3_aa: ASSLLGEQY

d_call: -
j_call: TRBJ1-5
v_call: TRBV28
cdr3_aa: ASSSLGRGSQPQH

d_call: TRBD2
j_call: TRBJ2-1
v_call: TRBV15
cdr3_aa: ATSRGPAGGINEQF

d_call: -
j_call: TRBJ2-1
v_call: TRBV6-6
cdr3_aa: ATERDSYNEQF

d_call: -
j_call: TRBJ2-5
v_call: TRBV29-1
cdr3_aa: SVEFQVVTRETQY

d_call: -
j_call: TRBJ2-3
v_call: TRBV7-2
cdr3_aa: ATRGTSTDTQY

d_call: -
j_call: TRBJ2-1
v_call: TRBV12-3/TRBV12-4
cdr3_aa: ASSFYGIHREQF

d_call: -
j_call: TRBJ1-2
v_call: TRBV5-1
cdr3_aa: ASRGDIFSSGNGYGYT

d_call: -
j_call: TRBJ1-1
v_call: TRBV6-5
cdr3_aa: ASSSFTEAF

d_call: -
j_call: TRBJ2-1
v_call: TRBV7-2
cdr3_aa: ASSLTSAGSNEQF

d_call: -
j_call: TRBJ1-6
v_call: TRBV19
cdr3_aa: ASSIGKWDSPLH

d_call: TRBD2
j_call: TRBJ2-5
v_call: TRBV24-1
cdr3_aa: ATSDSPRREQGETQY